A selection of T cell receptor beta chains follows, all from one sample in a study of T cells after yellow fever vaccination. MiXCR was run by TCRdb on the 5' RACE reads, yielding one entry per CDR3 protein. The data contain approximately 140,000 distinct CDR3 sequences, about 8% of them singletons. This material consisted of CD4+ T cells sorted from PBMCs, taken 5 days after the yellow fever booster vaccination. These receptors were obtained from a man aged 25 to 40 who received the YFV17D yellow fever vaccine. The CDR3 runs from the conserved cysteine through the conserved F or W. A D gene is named only where the DNA matches it firmly. Not every row has a clone size; where given, it reads once, few, many or a size class.

J gene,D gene,clone size,V gene,CDR3 length,CDR3 DNA,CDR3 protein
TRBJ1-1,TRBD1,few,TRBV18,15,TGTGCCAGCTCACCACCGTCAGGGGGGCAGAGTGAAGCTTTCTTT,CASSPPSGGQSEAFF
TRBJ1-6,.,many,TRBV6-5,14,TGTGCCAGCCGAGTTGCGATTCCGGGTTCACCCCTCCACTTT,CASRVAIPGSPLHF
TRBJ2-7,TRBD2,.,TRBV11-3,15,TGTGCCAGCTGCCAGGGACTAGCGGCACCCTACGAGCAGTACTTC,CASCQGLAAPYEQYF
TRBJ2-3,.,many,TRBV5-4,13,TGTGCCAGCAGCTCAGGACTCACAGATACGCAGTATTTT,CASSSGLTDTQYF
TRBJ2-1,TRBD1,many,TRBV5-1,15,TGCGCCAGCAGCGAAGGTGGGACAGATTACAATGAGCAGTTCTTC,CASSEGGTDYNEQFF
TRBJ2-2,TRBD1,many,TRBV5-5,15,TGTGCCAGCAGTTCGACAGGGTTAAACACCGGGGAGCTGTTTTTT,CASSSTGLNTGELFF
TRBJ1-5,TRBD1,many,TRBV6-1,14,TGTGCCAGCAATCCGACAGGGGGAGGTCAGCCCCAGCATTTT,CASNPTGGGQPQHF
TRBJ2-1,.,many,TRBV20-1,14,TGCAGTGCTAGAGAACGACTAGGTGCCAATGAGCAGTTCTTC,CSARERLGANEQFF
TRBJ1-1,TRBD1,many,TRBV5-1,13,TGCGCCAGCAGAGGACAGGGAGCCACTGAAGCTTTCTTT,CASRGQGATEAFF
TRBJ2-2,TRBD1,many,TRBV5-6,17,TGTGCCAGCAGCAATCGTCCGGGACAGGGGGCCGTCGGGGAGCTGTTTTTT,CASSNRPGQGAVGELFF
TRBJ2-2,.,many,TRBV27,17,TGTGCCAGCAGTTTTAGGGGTTTTTCAACCAACACCGGGGAGCTGTTTTTT,CASSFRGFSTNTGELFF
TRBJ2-5,TRBD2,.,TRBV2,13,TGTGCCAGCGGAGCGGGATACCAAGAGACCCAGTACTTC,CASGAGYQETQYF
TRBJ2-1,TRBD2,many,TRBV5-5,16,TGTGCCAGCAGCTCGGGACTAGCGGGAGGGCGGAGGGAGCAGTTCTTC,CASSSGLAGGRREQFF
TRBJ2-1,.,few,TRBV5-1,15,TGCGCCAGCAGCTGGGCGGCGAGCTCCTACAATGAGCAGTTCTTC,CASSWAASSYNEQFF
TRBJ1-4,TRBD1,few,TRBV6-5,14,TGTGCCAGCAGTTACTTACAGGGGGCGGAAAAACTGTTTTTT,CASSYLQGAEKLFF
TRBJ1-2,.,many,TRBV5-4,14,TGTGCCAGCAGCGTGAAGTCAGGAAGCTATGGCTACACCTTC,CASSVKSGSYGYTF
TRBJ2-7,TRBD2,.,TRBV7-2,16,TGTGCCAGCAGCTTAATAGCGGGAGGGTCCAGGAGGGAGCAGTACTTC,CASSLIAGGSRREQYF
TRBJ2-7,TRBD2,many,TRBV7-6,14,TGTGCCAGCAGCTTAGCCCGGGGGGGCCACGAGCAGTACTTC,CASSLARGGHEQYF
TRBJ2-5,.,many,TRBV15,12,TGTGCCACCAGCATCCAAGGGGAGACCCAGTACTTC,CATSIQGETQYF
TRBJ2-7,TRBD2,few,TRBV11-2,15,TGTGCCAGCAGCCCAAGACTAGCGGCCTCCTACGAGCAGTACTTC,CASSPRLAASYEQYF
TRBJ1-6,.,.,TRBV20-1,16,TGCTGTGCTAGACCGACAGGTCCTTTCTATAATTCACCCCTCCACTTT,CCARPTGPFYNSPLHF
TRBJ2-7,.,many,TRBV20-1,11,TGCAGTGTCACCCTCCCGGTAGGAGCGCCTTTC,CSVTLPVGAPF
TRBJ2-5,.,many,TRBV7-3,13,TGTGCCAGCAGCTTATTGTCCCAAGAGACCCAGTACTTC,CASSLLSQETQYF
TRBJ2-6,.,many,TRBV19,11,TGTGCCAGTAGTATCGGCGAGGCCCTGACTTTC,CASSIGEALTF
TRBJ2-7,TRBD1,many,TRBV6-1,15,TGTGCCAGCAGGTCCGGGACAGACGTCTTGTACGAGCAGTACTTC,CASRSGTDVLYEQYF
TRBJ2-1,TRBD2,many,TRBV6-2/TRBV6-3,14,TGTGCCAGCCTAGCGGGAGGAAACTACAATGAGCAGTTCTTC,CASLAGGNYNEQFF
TRBJ2-7,.,many,TRBV5-1,15,TGCGCCAGCAGCTTGGACAGGTTAAGCTCCTACGAGCAGTACTTC,CASSLDRLSSYEQYF
TRBJ2-5,.,few,TRBV18,14,TGTGCCAGCTCACCGACTCTTACCGTGGAGACCCAGTACTTC,CASSPTLTVETQYF
TRBJ2-7,TRBD1,many,TRBV7-9,15,TGTGCCAGCAGCTTAAGACAGGGAAAAACCTACGAGCAGTACTTC,CASSLRQGKTYEQYF
TRBJ2-5,TRBD2,few,TRBV20-1,15,TGCAGTGCGAACCCTCTAGCGGGAGGTCGGGAGACCCAGTACTTC,CSANPLAGGRETQYF
TRBJ2-1,TRBD2,many,TRBV24-1,20,TGTGCCACCAGTGATGCACGTCGCTTAGCGGGGAGGAGCTCCTACAATGAGCAGTTCTTC,CATSDARRLAGRSSYNEQFF
TRBJ2-7,.,.,TRBV7-8,15,TGTGCCAGCAGCTTAGGCAGGGGTCGATCCTACGAGCAGTACTTC,CASSLGRGRSYEQYF
TRBJ2-3,.,many,TRBV20-1,12,TGCAGTGCAGAACCATATACAGATACGCAGTATTTT,CSAEPYTDTQYF
TRBJ2-5,.,many,TRBV7-8,15,TGTGCCAGCAGGTTGGGCTTTAGCGGAGGAGAGACCCAGTACTTC,CASRLGFSGGETQYF
TRBJ2-1,TRBD2,.,TRBV20-1,13,TGCAGTGCTAGAGTTCTAGCGGGAATGAAGCAGTTCTTC,CSARVLAGMKQFF
TRBJ2-5,.,.,TRBV20-1,10,TGCAGTGCGCGGAGGGAGACCCAGTACTTC,CSARRETQYF
TRBJ2-1,TRBD1,few,TRBV12-3/TRBV12-4,15,TGTGCCAGCAGTTTCATTGGACAGGGGGCGGGTGAGCAGTTCTTC,CASSFIGQGAGEQFF
TRBJ2-5,.,many,TRBV15,14,TGTGCCACCAGCAGAGACGGAGGGGACGAGACCCAGTACTTC,CATSRDGGDETQYF
TRBJ2-4,.,many,TRBV7-2,12,TGTGCCAGCAGCCCTACTGGGTCCCGGCAGTACTTC,CASSPTGSRQYF
TRBJ2-3,TRBD2,.,TRBV12-3/TRBV12-4,15,TGTGCCAGCAGTCAAATAGCGGGAGCTCCGGATACGCAGTATTTT,CASSQIAGAPDTQYF
TRBJ1-1,.,many,TRBV12-5,15,TGTGCTAGTGGTTTGGTAACCGGGGGGGCCACTGAAGCTTTCTTT,CASGLVTGGATEAFF
TRBJ2-2,.,many,TRBV3-1,14,TGTGCCAGCAGCCACGGAATAGACACCGGGGAGCTGTTTTTT,CASSHGIDTGELFF
TRBJ2-2,.,many,TRBV3-1,13,TGTGCCAGCAGCCAAGGGTATAGCGGGGAGCTGTTTTTT,CASSQGYSGELFF
TRBJ2-5,.,many,TRBV10-3,13,TGTGCCATCGGGGGGGGCTCACAAGAGACCCAGTACTTC,CAIGGGSQETQYF
TRBJ1-5,.,many,TRBV4-3,15,TGCGCCAGCAGCCAAGATCGCAGTAGCAATCAGCCCCAGCATTTT,CASSQDRSSNQPQHF
TRBJ2-4,.,many,TRBV30,15,TGTGCCTGGAACGGGCAGCCGCTTGCCAAAAACATTCAGTACTTC,CAWNGQPLAKNIQYF
TRBJ2-7,.,few,TRBV9,13,TGTGCCAGCAGCGGTGGGCTTCTTGACGAGCAGTACTTC,CASSGGLLDEQYF
TRBJ1-1,.,many,TRBV7-2,16,TGTGCCAGCAGCCCCTCGCCCCGGTTGAGAGGCACTGAAGCTTTCTTT,CASSPSPRLRGTEAFF
TRBJ2-7,TRBD1,many,TRBV20-1,14,TGCAGTGCTAGAGGGGGGGACAGGGTCTACGAGCAGTACTTC,CSARGGDRVYEQYF
TRBJ2-1,.,.,TRBV12-3/TRBV12-4,11,TGTGCCAGCAGTCCCATCAATGAGCAGTTCTTC,CASSPINEQFF
TRBJ2-7,.,many,TRBV29-1,13,TGCAGCGTTCGCGGGACTTTCTTTTCCGAGCAGTACTTC,CSVRGTFFSEQYF
TRBJ2-1,.,many,TRBV20-1,16,TGCAGTGCTGCCGGGCCGACGGGAGTGTCCTACAATGAGCAGTTCTTC,CSAAGPTGVSYNEQFF
TRBJ2-1,.,many,TRBV20-1,12,TGCAGTGCTTCTCTTGGACCCAGGGTGCAGTTCTTC,CSASLGPRVQFF
TRBJ2-7,.,many,TRBV4-3,16,TGCGCCAGCAGCCAAGGGTCTCGGCGGGGTGCCTACGAGCAGTACTTC,CASSQGSRRGAYEQYF
TRBJ2-3,.,many,TRBV20-1,14,TGCAGTGCTAGAGGAGAGGGAGCATGGAGTACGCAGTATTTT,CSARGEGAWSTQYF
TRBJ2-5,TRBD2,many,TRBV29-1,14,TGCAGCGTTCGGACTAGCGGGACCCAAGAGACCCAGTACTTC,CSVRTSGTQETQYF
TRBJ1-4,TRBD1,many,TRBV29-1,13,TGCAGCGTTGGGGGACAGGCCAATGAAAAACTGTTTTTT,CSVGGQANEKLFF